This TCR beta chain was captured by sequencing in a study of blood T cell repertoires in COVID-19. Study-wide context: Nucleic acid was either cDNA or gDNA, and it came from T cells, B-cell-depleted T cells, or PBMCs.

Seattle-derived patients entered the study during active infection and were followed longitudinally. This table comes from immunoSEQ multiplex PCR, and its TCRdb copy is limited to in-frame clones, with some not included. The sample has 300,000 or so clones, around 90% seen once; the top ten hold 2.9%. The receptor's source is a woman aged 25-40 years with COVID-19, enrolled during active disease. The sequenced sample was peripheral blood.

CDR3 amino acids: CASSLTSGVNNEQFF. The CDR3 coding sequence is TGCGCCAGCAGCTTGACCAGCGGGGTCAACAATGAGCAGTTCTTC. This chain connects TRBV5-1 to TRBJ2-1, with 7 bases fitting TRBD2. This CDR3 region has 15 residues. Germline lookup yields CDR1 SGHRS and CDR2 YFSETQ. J lost 5 bases, V lost 1 base, and 6 bases had no gene match.